The 23 T cell receptor beta chains given below trace back to one sample, sequenced in a study of control samples from healthy donors and cancer patients. The method was immunoSEQ multiplex PCR; TCRdb's version includes in-frame clones alone and lacks a portion of them. Here the sample spans approximately 160,000 clones, 92% being singletons. The source material was blood. Receptor source: a woman aged 30 to 39 in good health.

This clone was seen just once. V and J are TRBV29-1 and TRBJ1-4; D call uncertain. The germline V gene has CDR1 SQVTM and CDR2 ANQGSEA. This CDR3 is built from 14 residues. Trimming took off 2 bases at V and 7 bases at J, with 14 bases between the two ends. The CDR3 loop reads CSVEPRSVGEKLFF. CDR3 in DNA: TGCAGCGTTGAACCCCGATCGGTTGGTGAAAAACTGTTTTTT.

Only one count was recorded for this clone. The genes are TRBV3-1 (or the pseudogene TRBV3-2) and TRBJ2-1; the match to TRBD2 covers 7 bases. This CDR3 spans 15 amino acids. V shed 4 bases, J shed 9 bases, and the junction held 12 bases outside the gene matches. Germline CDR1 is LGHDT and CDR2 is YNNKEL (reference sequence). This chain's CDR3 is CASSPPGGLGLEQFF. In DNA, the CDR3 is TGTGCCAGCAGCCCGCCGGGGGGACTGGGACTTGAGCAGTTCTTC.

The rearrangement links TRBV25-1 to TRBJ1-5; D is possibly TRBD1 (5 bases). CDR1 MGHDK and CDR2 SYGVNS come from the germline V gene. Between the trimmed V and J ends, which lost 7 bases and 7 bases, there was a span of 14 bases. This CDR3 has 13 amino acids. The CDR3 DNA reads TGTGCCAGCACCCCCGGGGGTGGACAGCCCCAGCATTTT. Protein: CASTPGGGQPQHF.

This rearrangement joins TRBV6-6 to TRBJ1-1; D call uncertain. V was cut by 5 bases and J by 1 base, with 14 bases left in between. The CDR3 extends over 15 amino acids. Looked up from germline, CDR1 is MNHNY and CDR2 is SVGAGI (reference sequence). CDR3 nucleotides: TGTGCCAGCAGTCCCGCGGGGAGGCGGAACACTGAAGCTTTCTTT. It codes for CASSPAGRRNTEAFF.

The chain links TRBV9 to TRBJ2-6; D may match TRBD1 or TRBD2 (6 bases each). The CDR3 covers 17 residues. The V end was cut by 2 bases, the J end by 0 bases, with 12 bases between. CDR1 SGDLS and CDR2 YYNGEE come from the germline V gene. The CDR3 sequence: CASSVRDTISGANVLTF. The CDR3 DNA reads as TGTGCCAGCAGCGTGCGGGACACCATCTCTGGGGCCAACGTCCTGACTTTC.

CDR3 loop: CSAVNSYEQYF. CDR3 sequence (DNA): TGCAGTGCTGTCAACTCCTACGAGCAGTACTTC. The chain links TRBV20-1 to TRBJ2-7; no firm D call. V was trimmed by 5 bases and J by 0 bases, leaving 5 bases between them. Germline assignment: CDR1 DFQATT and CDR2 SNEGSKA (reference sequence). The CDR3 sequence is 11 residues long.

The rearrangement links TRBV6-5 to TRBJ1-1; 8 bases are a match to TRBD1. The germline V gene has CDR1 MNHEY and CDR2 SVGAGI. V was pared by 6 bases and J by 3 bases, with 6 bases of the junction left unmatched. The CDR3 is made up of 14 amino acids. The CDR3 bases are TGTGCCAGCAGATCGACAGGGGATTACACTGAAGCTTTCTTT. Its translation: CASRSTGDYTEAFF.

This chain joins TRBV19 and TRBJ1-1; 7 nucleotides match TRBD1. The V gene's germline CDR1 is LNHDA and CDR2 SQIVND (reference sequence). Trimming removed 3 bases from V and 7 bases from J; junction bases left unmatched: 5. The CDR3 covers 13 residues. CDR3 DNA: TGTGCCAGTAGTATCCACTGGACAGGTGAAGCTTTCTTT. Its translation is CASSIHWTGEAFF.

The chain couples TRBV10-3 to TRBJ1-1; TRBD1 matches at 8 bases. Germline CDR1 is ENHRY and CDR2 is SYGVKD. Trimming at V came to 2 bases and at J to 5 bases, leaving 4 bases not matched to a gene. This CDR3 is 14 amino acids long. The CDR3 spells CAISEIDRGTEAFF. CDR3 DNA sequence: TGTGCCATCAGTGAGATCGACAGGGGTACTGAAGCTTTCTTT.

The gene calls are TRBV9 and TRBJ2-2, with no clear D. The CDR3 contains 13 residues. Per the germline V gene, CDR1 is SGDLS and CDR2 is YYNGEE. With 4 bases removed from V and 4 bases from J, the gap between germline ends came to 8 bases. For the CDR3, the DNA is TGTGCCAGCAGCCCAAGTAGCACCGGGGAGCTGTTTTTT. It encodes CASSPSSTGELFF.

The chain links TRBV7-2 to TRBJ2-5; D is unresolved. The ends were cut back, 5 bases at V and 1 base at J, with 14 bases in the middle. This CDR3 has 15 residues. Germline CDR1 is SGHTA and CDR2 is FQGNSA. CDR3 in amino acids: CASSPEKAFQETQYF. The CDR3 DNA reads TGTGCCAGCAGCCCTGAAAAAGCTTTCCAAGAGACCCAGTACTTC.

This chain connects TRBV9 to TRBJ2-1, with 7 bases fitting TRBD2. The CDR3 totals 14 residues. V lost 3 bases, J lost 5 bases, and 5 bases stayed unmatched. Germline V gives CDR1 SGDLS, CDR2 YYNGEE. The CDR3 here is CASSGRDYNNEQFF. In DNA, the CDR3 is TGTGCCAGCAGCGGCCGGGACTACAACAATGAGCAGTTCTTC.

This clone showed up just a few times. The chain combines TRBV6-5 with TRBJ2-7; 10 nucleotides line up with TRBD1. There are 14 residues in the CDR3. Germline V gene data show CDR1 as MNHEY and CDR2 as SVGAGI. J gave up 5 bases and V 5 bases, and 6 bases lay outside the gene matches. The DNA for the CDR3 is TGTGCCAGCAGTACTGGGACAGGGGTAGACGAGCAGTACTTC. It yields the protein CASSTGTGVDEQYF.

The rearrangement uses TRBV5-1 and TRBJ2-1, with TRBD2 matching over 7 bases. Trimming took 1 base from V and 4 from J; bases not matched to a gene: 8. Germline V lookup: CDR1 SGHRS, CDR2 YFSETQ. CDR3 size: 16 residues. DNA for the CDR3: TGCGCCAGCAGCTTGAAAGGGAGGGCGGGGTACAATGAGCAGTTCTTC. Its translation: CASSLKGRAGYNEQFF.

The rearrangement links TRBV11-2 to TRBJ1-5; D ambiguous. CDR1 SGHAT and CDR2 FQNNGV come from the germline V gene. This CDR3 region has 13 residues. Trimming pared 5 bases from V and 7 bases from J, leaving 12 bases between. This chain's CDR3 is CASSPEGHQPQHF. In nucleotides, the CDR3 is TGTGCCAGCAGCCCAGAAGGGCACCAGCCCCAGCATTTT.

The rearrangement joins TRBV7-2 to TRBJ2-3, with TRBD1 identical over 8 bases. The CDR3 covers 19 residues. Per the germline V gene, CDR1 is SGHTA and CDR2 is FQGNSA. Unmatched junction bases numbered 19, after V lost 4 bases and J lost 4 bases. The CDR3 sequence: CASSSRPGQGNIWPDTQYF. The CDR3 DNA sequence: TGTGCCAGCAGCTCCCGGCCCGGACAGGGCAACATTTGGCCAGATACGCAGTATTTT.

Notes on this clone: This sample also contains other DNA sequences that code for the same CDR3. V is TRBV9 and J is TRBJ1-5; D is unclear. Germline CDR1 reads SGDLS; CDR2 reads YYNGEE. The CDR3 is 14 residues long. Trimming left V 0 bases short and J 3 bases short, with 7 bases between. This CDR3 is CASSVGGSNQPQHF. In DNA form, the CDR3 reads TGTGCCAGCAGCGTAGGGGGTTCCAATCAGCCCCAGCATTTT.

The chain joins TRBV7-3 to TRBJ2-5, with TRBD1 identical over 9 bases. V dropped 4 bases and J dropped 4; count of bases not matched to a gene: 4. Germline CDR1 SGHTA, CDR2 FQGTGA. This CDR3 has 14 amino acids. CDR3 sequence: CASSSGTGRETQYF. In DNA, the CDR3 is TGTGCCAGCAGCTCCGGGACAGGGCGAGAGACCCAGTACTTC.

The rearrangement links TRBV6-5 to TRBJ2-7; the match to TRBD2 covers 10 bases. This CDR3 comprises 16 residues. Germline values: CDR1 MNHEY, CDR2 SVGAGI. Unmatched junction bases numbered 6, after V lost 1 base and J lost 3 bases. The CDR3 protein is CASSYLASGRGYEQYF. The CDR3 DNA is TGTGCCAGCAGTTACTTAGCTAGCGGGAGAGGCTACGAGCAGTACTTC.

The gene calls are TRBV7-8 and TRBJ1-1, with 9 bases aligning to TRBD1. The CDR3 extends over 17 amino acids. Germline lookup yields CDR1 SGHVS and CDR2 FQNEAQ. V trimming: 4 bases; J trimming: 2 bases; junction bases outside the gene matches: 11. The DNA of the CDR3 is TGTGCCAGCAGCTCAAAGACAGGGGGAAGAGAAAACACTGAAGCTTTCTTT. Translating it yields CASSSKTGGRENTEAFF.

V and J are TRBV13 and TRBJ1-2, with TRBD1 identical over 8 bases. V shed 4 bases and J 4 bases; nucleotides not matched to a gene: 11. This CDR3 spans 16 amino acids. Germline CDR1 and CDR2: PRHDT and FYEKMQ (reference sequence). The CDR3 here is CASSSEVTGGTYGYTF. CDR3 DNA sequence: TGTGCCAGCAGCTCAGAGGTTACAGGGGGTACCTATGGCTACACCTTC. Using reference TRBV13 and TRBJ1-2 for the parts outside the CDR3, the full variable domain is AAGVIQSPRHLIKEKRETATLKCYPIPRHDTVYWYQQGPGQDPQFLISFYEKMQSDKGSIPDRFSAQQFSDYHSELNMSSLELGDSALYFCASSSEVTGGTYGYTFGSGTRLTVV.

J is TRBJ2-7 and V is TRBV19, with D possibly being TRBD1 (6 bases). Per the germline V gene, CDR1 is LNHDA and CDR2 is SQIVND (reference sequence). The CDR3 has 14 amino acids. Trimming stripped 2 bases from V and 1 base from J, with 9 bases between. CDR3 protein: CASSIRDNSYEQYF. CDR3 coding DNA: TGTGCCAGTAGTATAAGGGACAATTCCTACGAGCAGTACTTC.

This clone was seen only a few times. Other DNA sequences in the sample encode the same CDR3. The V and J genes are TRBV28 and TRBJ1-1; D is unresolved. CDR1 MDHEN and CDR2 SYDVKM come from the germline V gene. V lost 2 bases, J lost 1 base, and 2 bases lay in between. This CDR3 region has 12 residues. CDR3 sequence: CASSLGNTEAFF. The CDR3, as DNA: TGTGCCAGCAGTTTAGGGAACACTGAAGCTTTCTTT.